This TCR beta chain was captured in a study of blood T cells in healthy people across ages. Study-wide results and caveats: Long-lived donors exceeded aged donors in naive CD4+ cells and diversity.

Next came a second PCR, run for roughly 6 to 11 cycles, which used a sample-barcoded 5' primer along with a J-beta primer mix. Each sample provided no less than 3 million CDR3-containing paired-end reads. Using its own MiXCR run on the 5' RACE reads, TCRdb lists one record per CDR3 protein. Of 700,000 to 850,000 distinct CDR3 sequences in the sample, roughly 34% were seen once. Concerning this clonotype itself: What it binds is unknown.

CDR1 and CDR2 (germline): SGHVS, FQNEAQ. The CDR3 contains 18 residues. Trimming took 5 bases from V and 0 from J, leaving 17 bases between them. The TCR was taken from a man younger than 30 in good health. Sequencing was carried out using blood. The chain combines TRBV7-8 with TRBJ2-6; tentatively, D is TRBD1 (6 bases). Here the CDR3 reads CASSQPQGSLSGANVLTF. CDR3 bases: TGTGCCAGCAGCCAGCCCCAGGGGTCTCTCTCTGGGGCCAACGTCCTGACTTTC. Full variable domain (outside the CDR3, taken from reference TRBV7-8 and TRBJ2-6): GAGVSQSPRYKVAKRGQDVALRCDPISGHVSLFWYQQALGQGPEFLTYFQNEAQLDKSGLPSDRFFAERPEGSVSTLKIQRTQQEDSAVYLCASSQPQGSLSGANVLTFGAGSRLTVL.